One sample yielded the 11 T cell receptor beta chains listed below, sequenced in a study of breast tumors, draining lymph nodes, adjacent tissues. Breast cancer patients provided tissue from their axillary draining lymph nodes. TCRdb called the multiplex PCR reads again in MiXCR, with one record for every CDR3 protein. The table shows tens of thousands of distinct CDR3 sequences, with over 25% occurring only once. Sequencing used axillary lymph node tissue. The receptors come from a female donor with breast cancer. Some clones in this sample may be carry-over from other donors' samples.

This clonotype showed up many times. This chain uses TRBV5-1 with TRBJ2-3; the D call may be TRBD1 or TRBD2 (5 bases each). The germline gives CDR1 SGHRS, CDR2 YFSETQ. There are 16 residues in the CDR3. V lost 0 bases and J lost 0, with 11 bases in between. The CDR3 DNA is TGCGCCAGCAGCTTGGTGGGGGATTCTAGCACAGATACGCAGTATTTT. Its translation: CASSLVGDSSTDTQYF. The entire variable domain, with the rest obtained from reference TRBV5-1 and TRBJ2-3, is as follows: KAGVTQTPRYLIKTRGQQVTLSCSPISGHRSVSWYQQTPGQGLQFLFEYFSETQRNKGNFPGRFSGRQFSNSRSEMNVSTLELGDSALYLCASSLVGDSSTDTQYFGPGTRLTVL.

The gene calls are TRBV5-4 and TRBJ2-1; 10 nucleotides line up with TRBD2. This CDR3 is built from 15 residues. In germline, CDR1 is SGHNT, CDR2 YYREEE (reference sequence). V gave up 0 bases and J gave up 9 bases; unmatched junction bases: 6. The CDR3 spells CASSLVLAGVGEQFF. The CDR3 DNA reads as TGTGCCAGCAGCTTGGTCCTAGCGGGAGTCGGTGAGCAGTTCTTC.

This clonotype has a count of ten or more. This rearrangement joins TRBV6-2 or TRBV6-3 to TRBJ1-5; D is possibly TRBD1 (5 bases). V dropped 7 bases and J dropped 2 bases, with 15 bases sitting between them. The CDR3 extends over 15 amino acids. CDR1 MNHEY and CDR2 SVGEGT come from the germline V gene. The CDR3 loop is CASTPGSGGNQPQHF. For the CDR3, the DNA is TGTGCCAGCACCCCGGGATCGGGGGGCAATCAGCCCCAGCATTTT.

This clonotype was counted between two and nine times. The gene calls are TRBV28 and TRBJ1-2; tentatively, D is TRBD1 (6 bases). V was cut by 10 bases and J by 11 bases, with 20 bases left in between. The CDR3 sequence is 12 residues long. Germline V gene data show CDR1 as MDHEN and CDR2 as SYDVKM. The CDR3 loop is CATEDSWEWYTF. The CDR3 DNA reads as TGTGCCACCGAGGACAGCTGGGAATGGTACACCTTC.

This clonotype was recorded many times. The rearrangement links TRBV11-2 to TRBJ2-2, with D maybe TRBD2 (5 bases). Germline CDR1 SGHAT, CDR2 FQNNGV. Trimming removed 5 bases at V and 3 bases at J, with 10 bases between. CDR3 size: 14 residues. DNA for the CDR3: TGTGCCAGCAGCCCGACGCGGGACACCGGGGAGCTGTTTTTT. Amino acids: CASSPTRDTGELFF.

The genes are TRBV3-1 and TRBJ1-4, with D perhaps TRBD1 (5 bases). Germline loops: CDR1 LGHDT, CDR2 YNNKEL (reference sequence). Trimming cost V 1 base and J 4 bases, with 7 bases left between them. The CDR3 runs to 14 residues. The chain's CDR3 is CASSQATVNEKLFF. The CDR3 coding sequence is TGTGCCAGCAGCCAAGCGACAGTTAATGAAAAACTGTTTTTT.

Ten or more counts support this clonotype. CDR3 protein: CASSSVIGETQYF. The CDR3 coding sequence is TGTGCCAGCAGCTCCGTCATAGGGGAGACCCAGTACTTC. The gene calls are TRBV5-4 and TRBJ2-5; D is unresolved. The CDR3 is 13 residues long. Trimming removed 3 bases at V and 5 bases at J, with 11 bases between. Germline lookup yields CDR1 SGHNT and CDR2 YYREEE (reference sequence). Supplemented by reference TRBV5-4 and TRBJ2-5, the full variable domain reads ETGVTQSPTHLIKTRGQQVTLRCSSQSGHNTVSWYQQALGQGPQFIFQYYREEENGRGNFPPRFSGLQFPNYSSELNVNALELDDSALYLCASSSVIGETQYFGPGTRLLVL.

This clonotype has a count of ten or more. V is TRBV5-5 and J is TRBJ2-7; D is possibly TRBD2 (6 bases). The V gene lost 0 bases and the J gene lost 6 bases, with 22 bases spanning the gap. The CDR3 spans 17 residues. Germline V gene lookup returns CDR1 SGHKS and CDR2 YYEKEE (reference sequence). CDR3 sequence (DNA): TGTGCCAGCAGCTTGGCCCTATTGGGACTTTTCCCCACCGAGCAGTACTTC. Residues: CASSLALLGLFPTEQYF.

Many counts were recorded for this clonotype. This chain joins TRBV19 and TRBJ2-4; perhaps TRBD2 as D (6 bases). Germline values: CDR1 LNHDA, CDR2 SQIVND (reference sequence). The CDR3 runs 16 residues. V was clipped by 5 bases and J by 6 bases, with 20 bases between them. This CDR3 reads CASSPSGLVGGNIQYF. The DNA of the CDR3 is TGTGCCAGTAGTCCGAGCGGACTGGTCGGGGGAAACATTCAGTACTTC.

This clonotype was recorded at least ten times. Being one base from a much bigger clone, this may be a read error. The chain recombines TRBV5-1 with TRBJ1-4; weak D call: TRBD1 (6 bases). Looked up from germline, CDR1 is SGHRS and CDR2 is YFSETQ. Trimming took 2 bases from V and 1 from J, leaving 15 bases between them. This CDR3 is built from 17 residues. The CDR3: CASSFRDGGGTNEKLFF. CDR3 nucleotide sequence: TGCGCCAGCAGCTTCAGGGACGGGGGCGGAACTAATGAAAAACTGTTTTTT.

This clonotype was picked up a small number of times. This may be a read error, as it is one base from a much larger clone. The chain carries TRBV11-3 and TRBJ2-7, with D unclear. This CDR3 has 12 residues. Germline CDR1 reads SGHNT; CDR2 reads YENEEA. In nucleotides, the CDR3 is TGTGCCAGCAGCTCCCGTATCTACGCGCAGTACTTC. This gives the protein CASSSRIYAQYF.